A selection of T cell receptor beta chains follows, all from one sample in a study of cytotoxic CD8 clonotypes in ibrutinib-treated CLL. The assay was immunoSEQ multiplex PCR, and TCRdb's table has in-frame clones only and misses some. The data hold about 310,000 clones, with around four fifths observed a single time. This specimen consisted of PBMCs, obtained before ibrutinib treatment. The receptors here all came from a human donor with chronic lymphocytic leukemia. Both conserved end residues are part of each CDR3. The order of the fields is V gene, clone size, J gene, D gene, CDR3 DNA, CDR3 protein. D genes are given only for firm matches. Size values are once, few and many counts, or a class for expanded clones, and some rows have none.

TRBV7-9	-	TRBJ2-7	TRBD2	TGTGCCAGCATGGGGACTAGCGGGAGGCTTTCCTACGAGCAGTACTTC	CASMGTSGRLSYEQYF
TRBV19	-	TRBJ1-1	-	TGTGCCAGTAGTAGGAATCAGCGGGGCACTGAAGCTTTCTTT	CASSRNQRGTEAFF
TRBV29-1	-	TRBJ2-3	TRBD2	TGCAGCGGAAGGACTAGCGGGGCCCGCACAGATACGCAGTATTTT	CSGRTSGARTDTQYF
TRBV7-9	once	TRBJ1-2	TRBD1	TGTGCCAGCAGCTTAATCAGGGGGCGCGACTATGGCTACACCTTC	CASSLIRGRDYGYTF
TRBV5-5	-	TRBJ1-2	TRBD1	TGTGCCAGCAGCTCGGACAGGGCCAACTATGGCTACACCTTC	CASSSDRANYGYTF
TRBV27	-	TRBJ2-1	TRBD2	TGTGCCAGCAGTATCCTAACTAGCGGGAGGGACAATGAGCAGTTCTTC	CASSILTSGRDNEQFF
TRBV5-5	-	TRBJ2-1	-	TGTGCCAGCAGCCCCCTCCCGGGTTCCTACAATGAGCAGTTCTTC	CASSPLPGSYNEQFF
TRBV29-1	-	TRBJ2-7	-	TGCAGCGCGAATTCCCTCGGGGAGCAGTACTTC	CSANSLGEQYF
TRBV4-2	-	TRBJ1-5	-	TGTGCCAGCAGCCGTGTTGGGGGGCCACAAAGGCGCAATCAGCCCCAGCATTTT	CASSRVGGPQRRNQPQHF
TRBV5-1	-	TRBJ2-4	-	TGCGCCAGCAGTACGAACCAAAACATTCAGTACTTC	CASSTNQNIQYF
TRBV7-9	-	TRBJ2-7	TRBD1	TGTGCCAGCAGCGAAGGACAGGGTGGATACGACGAGCAGTACTTC	CASSEGQGGYDEQYF
TRBV29-1	-	TRBJ2-1	TRBD2	TGCAGCGATACGGGACTAACTAGCTCCTACAATGAGCAGTTCTTC	CSDTGLTSSYNEQFF
TRBV7-9	-	TRBJ2-7	-	TGTGCCAGCAGCTTACACGGGACGCCGGGCAGCTACGAGCAGTACTTC	CASSLHGTPGSYEQYF
TRBV4-1	-	TRBJ1-2	-	TGCGCCAGCAGCCAATCTCACAGCTATGGCTACACCTTC	CASSQSHSYGYTF
TRBV10-3	-	TRBJ2-5	-	TGTGCCATCAGTGAGGCAACTGTAGGGACCCAGTACTTC	CAISEATVGTQYF
TRBV9	-	TRBJ2-3	-	TGTGCCAGCAGCCCTCCCCCGGGGACTCGGAAAACAGATACGCAGTATTTT	CASSPPPGTRKTDTQYF
TRBV13	-	TRBJ1-3	-	TGTGCCAGCAGCTTGGACGGAACCTCTGGAAACACCATATATTTT	CASSLDGTSGNTIYF
TRBV13	-	TRBJ2-6	-	TGTGCCAGCAGCACTACAAGCTCTGGGGCCAACGTCCTGACTTTC	CASSTTSSGANVLTF
TRBV5-1	-	TRBJ2-1	TRBD2	TGCGCCAGCAGCCATCTAGGACTAGCGGGAGGGGATGAGCAGTTCTTC	CASSHLGLAGGDEQFF
TRBV27	-	TRBJ1-2	-	TGTGCCAGCAGTTCAATGACAGAAAACTATGGCTACACCTTC	CASSSMTENYGYTF
TRBV28	-	TRBJ2-7	-	TGTGCCAGCAGTCCCCTGAACGACGTCCTCGAGGGGCAGTACTTC	CASSPLNDVLEGQYF
TRBV9	-	TRBJ1-4	-	TGTGCCAGCAGCGTAGGGATTACAACTAATGAAAAACTGTTTTTT	CASSVGITTNEKLFF
TRBV30	-	TRBJ1-1	-	TGTGCCTGGAGTGTACTACTAGGAGTCGACACTGAAGCTTTCTTT	CAWSVLLGVDTEAFF
TRBV11-3	-	TRBJ1-1	-	TGTGCCAGCAGCCAAGGGGTTGGGAACACTGAAGCTTTCTTT	CASSQGVGNTEAFF
TRBV5-5	few	TRBJ2-2	TRBD1	TGTGCCAGCAGCACCGGGACAGGGAACACCGGGGAGCTGTTTTTT	CASSTGTGNTGELFF
TRBV27	-	TRBJ2-2	-	TGTGCCAGCAGTTTAGCGGTTAACACCGGGGAGCTGTTTTTT	CASSLAVNTGELFF
TRBV27	-	TRBJ2-1	TRBD2	TGTGCCAGCAGTTCCCCGTTTGCTGTTAGCGGGAGAGGAGGCGAGCAGTTCTTC	CASSSPFAVSGRGGEQFF
TRBV7-9	-	TRBJ2-1	TRBD2	TGTGCCAGCAGCTTCACCAGCGGGAGAGGTGAGCAGTTCTTC	CASSFTSGRGEQFF
TRBV20-1	-	TRBJ2-1	-	TGCAGTGGAGAAAGACAGGTTGAGCAGTTCTTC	CSGERQVEQFF
TRBV5-5	-	TRBJ2-5	-	TGTGCCAGCAGCCGATACCAAGAGACCCAGTACTTC	CASSRYQETQYF
TRBV6-6	-	TRBJ1-3	-	TGTGCCTCCCGGGTGGCGGGGAACTCTGGAAACACCATATATTTT	CASRVAGNSGNTIYF
TRBV4-1	-	TRBJ2-7	-	TGCGCCAGCAGCCAAGCCTCCTCAGCGGGCGAGCAGTACTTC	CASSQASSAGEQYF
TRBV11-1	-	TRBJ2-3	TRBD1	TGTGCCAGCAGCCACCAATCAGGGGGTGGTACAGATACGCAGTATTTT	CASSHQSGGGTDTQYF
TRBV18	-	TRBJ1-2	TRBD1	TGTGCCAGCTCACAAGGACAGGACTATGGCTACACCTTC	CASSQGQDYGYTF
TRBV11-2	-	TRBJ2-1	-	TGTGCCAGCAGCTCCCTGACCCTGATAGGTGAGCAGTTCTTC	CASSSLTLIGEQFF
TRBV5-1	-	TRBJ2-2	-	TGCGCCAGCAGCTTGGGTCTGCGGCGCACCGGGGAGCTGTTTTTT	CASSLGLRRTGELFF
TRBV5-1	-	TRBJ1-5	-	TGCGCCAGCAGCTTGAAACTTGGACAAGGGGAAAGTCAGCCCCAGCATTTT	CASSLKLGQGESQPQHF
TRBV5-4	-	TRBJ2-3	TRBD1	TGTGCCAGCACCGTCGGACAGGGACACACAGATACGCAGTATTTT	CASTVGQGHTDTQYF
TRBV14	-	TRBJ1-4	-	TGTGCCAGCAGCCAAGAACGGCAGCCGAGTGAAAAACTGTTTTTT	CASSQERQPSEKLFF
TRBV5-1	-	TRBJ2-5	TRBD1	TGCGCCAGCAGCTCAGAGGGGGCCTTATTAGAAGAGACCCAGTACTTC	CASSSEGALLEETQYF
TRBV2	once	TRBJ2-7	-	TGTGCCAGCAGTCGGACAGACTACGAGCAGTACTTC	CASSRTDYEQYF
TRBV29-1	-	TRBJ2-7	TRBD2	TGCAGCGTTGAAGGGACTAGCGGGAGGTTGTACGAGCAGTACTTC	CSVEGTSGRLYEQYF
TRBV29-1	-	TRBJ2-1	-	TGCAGCGTTGAGTCCGTTTCTGGATACTCCTACAATGAGCAGTTCTTC	CSVESVSGYSYNEQFF
TRBV19	-	TRBJ1-1	-	TGTGCCAGTACCCCCTGGGGTAAAAATGAAGCTTTCTTT	CASTPWGKNEAFF
TRBV18	-	TRBJ2-1	-	TGTGCCAGCTCACAGTCAGTCGGCTCCTACAATGAGCAGTTCTTC	CASSQSVGSYNEQFF
TRBV30	-	TRBJ1-3	-	TGTGCCTGGAGTGTATCGGGCGGGGGAAACACCATATATTTT	CAWSVSGGGNTIYF
TRBV7-9	-	TRBJ2-3	-	TGTGCCAGCAGCTTCTTGGGGCCGGTAGATACGCAGTATTTT	CASSFLGPVDTQYF
TRBV7-9	few	TRBJ2-7	-	TGTGCCAGCAGCTTGATGAGTAGCCCAACCTACGAGCAGTACTTC	CASSLMSSPTYEQYF
TRBV28	-	TRBJ1-2	-	TGTGCCACCTACTCGGACAGCTATGGCTACACCTTC	CATYSDSYGYTF
TRBV28	-	TRBJ1-1	-	TGTGCCAGCTTTAGGACAGATAAGAACACTGAAGCTTTCTTT	CASFRTDKNTEAFF